The rows below give T cell receptor beta chains drawn from one sample of a study of T cells in Graves' hyperthyroidism and ophthalmopathy. Each CDR3 protein is one row after TCRdb ran MiXCR on the multiplex PCR reads. The repertoire holds about 560,000 distinct CDR3 sequences, with around 15% as singletons. The specimen sequenced was blood. These receptors came from a woman aged 40 to 49 with Graves' hyperthyroidism. The conserved cysteine and the conserved F or W are not part of the CDR3 here. Fields, in order: D gene, V gene, clone size, J gene, CDR3 protein. The D gene is left open where the match is weak. Not all rows give a size; the values are once, few, many and, for expanded clones, a class.

>NA|TRBV29-1|NA|TRBJ2-1
SGRDPSYNEQF
>TRBD2|TRBV19|few|TRBJ2-3
ASRGLEGDTQY
>TRBD1|TRBV27|few|TRBJ1-4
ASSSIGTGKEKLF
>TRBD2|TRBV12-3/TRBV12-4|few|TRBJ2-7
ASSSISGSEQY
>NA|TRBV3-1|many|TRBJ1-1
ASSQDGGNTEAF
>NA|TRBV6-5|many|TRBJ1-2
ASIGQGGGYT
>NA|TRBV24-1|NA|TRBJ2-3
ATSVRARTDTQY
>TRBD1|TRBV11-2|many|TRBJ2-2
ASSLVIGGYTGELF
>TRBD2|TRBV12-3/TRBV12-4|many|TRBJ2-7
ASTPGGDEQY
>NA|TRBV7-6|many|TRBJ1-1
ASSLAGDTEAF
>TRBD2|TRBV10-3|few|TRBJ2-3
AIRRGGGTDTQY
>NA|TRBV29-1|few|TRBJ2-7
SVVSPRAEQC
>NA|TRBV6-5|NA|TRBJ1-1
VSSYSRSRGDMDTEAF
>NA|TRBV30|many|TRBJ2-7
AWSVQGRKQY
>NA|TRBV5-5|many|TRBJ2-3
ASSSAFSTDTQY
>TRBD1|TRBV7-9|few|TRBJ1-2
ASSLESGGKGYT
>TRBD1|TRBV28|many|TRBJ2-2
ASSWEQGASTGELF
>TRBD2|TRBV28|many|TRBJ2-1
ASSSQASGSFDEQF
>NA|TRBV7-3|few|TRBJ2-1
ASSARAYNEQF
>NA|TRBV13|many|TRBJ1-1
ASSLATGHEGTEAF
>NA|TRBV9|NA|TRBJ1-5
ASSAGGNSNQPQH
>NA|TRBV30|few|TRBJ2-1
AWSAGDNEQF
>NA|TRBV6-1|few|TRBJ1-2
ASSEGWWMDYGYT
>NA|TRBV7-9|NA|TRBJ2-3
ASSLGVGDTRADTQY
>NA|TRBV30|few|TRBJ1-4
AWSVGAGEKLF
>NA|TRBV5-1|many|TRBJ2-1
ASSYAGSSYNEQF
>NA|TRBV7-2|many|TRBJ2-2
ASSFPRGELF
>NA|TRBV27|few|TRBJ1-5
ASSYMGAQPQH
>TRBD1|TRBV3-1|many|TRBJ2-2
ASSSKSGQGITGELF
>NA|TRBV29-1|few|TRBJ2-1
SVELSSSRVNEQF
>NA|TRBV14|NA|TRBJ2-2
ASSHVLATNTGELF
>NA|TRBV3-1|few|TRBJ1-3
ASSQEGGGSTIY
>NA|TRBV5-6|many|TRBJ2-3
ASSLFVVPDTQY
>NA|TRBV28|NA|TRBJ2-5
ASSLGGIKETQY
>TRBD1|TRBV2|many|TRBJ1-4
ASSRDRAIATNEKLF
>TRBD1|TRBV18|many|TRBJ1-1
ASSPGTGSTEAF
>NA|TRBV20-1|many|TRBJ2-1
SARLSGSYNEQF
>TRBD1|TRBV6-1|NA|TRBJ2-3
ASSSTSGQGASTQY
>NA|TRBV7-2|many|TRBJ2-1
ASSYPGVGGNEQF
>NA|TRBV28|many|TRBJ2-7
ASSLSQGNSYEQY
>NA|TRBV6-1|many|TRBJ2-7
ASLGPEREQY
>NA|TRBV13|many|TRBJ1-1
ASSWGPGNTEAF
>TRBD1|TRBV18|many|TRBJ1-1
ASSGISGTGGASEAF
>TRBD1|TRBV28|many|TRBJ2-3
ASTGTGRGFTQY
>TRBD1|TRBV7-9|few|TRBJ2-7
ASSARTGGYEQY
>TRBD1|TRBV20-1|many|TRBJ2-5
SAGTGEKKTQY
>TRBD1|TRBV28|many|TRBJ1-1
ASSSGGASDTEAF
>TRBD1|TRBV12-3/TRBV12-4|many|TRBJ2-3
ASRAGTGTDTQY
>TRBD1|TRBV28|many|TRBJ1-2
ASSLTGGKDYGYT
>NA|TRBV28|many|TRBJ2-7
ASSPRGLSRYEQY
>TRBD1|TRBV9|few|TRBJ2-3
ASSPTGTESTDTQY
>NA|TRBV7-6|many|TRBJ2-3
ASSRSSGEGTDTQY
>TRBD1|TRBV20-1|many|TRBJ2-3
SASNPGQGSTDTQY